The 5 T cell receptor beta chains given below trace back to one sample, sequenced in a study of blood T cell repertoires in COVID-19. Generated by immunoSEQ multiplex PCR, the TCRdb table keeps only in-frame clones and is missing some. Of about 160,000 clones in the sample, around 90% are singletons; the top ten hold around 0.6%. The specimen was peripheral blood. The origin of the receptors is a man in his fifties or sixties with COVID-19, enrolled during active disease.

This clone occurred a few times. The chain uses TRBV5-5 and TRBJ1-4, with unresolved D. CDR1 is SGHKS and CDR2 is YYEKEE in the germline V gene (reference sequence). V dropped 1 base and J dropped 0 bases, with 7 bases sitting between them. This CDR3 contains 15 residues. The CDR3 DNA follows: TGTGCCAGCAGCTTGTTCCCTACAACTAATGAAAAACTGTTTTTT. Residues: CASSLFPTTNEKLFF. The full variable domain, rest sourced from reference TRBV5-5 and TRBJ1-4, is DAGVTQSPTHLIKTRGQQVTLRCSPISGHKSVSWYQQVLGQGPQFIFQYYEKEERGRGNFPDRFSARQFPNYSSELNVNALLLGDSALYLCASSLFPTTNEKLFFGSGTQLSVL.

This chain connects TRBV6-5 to TRBJ1-1, with TRBD1 identical over 8 bases. Germline CDR1 MNHEY, CDR2 SVGAGI. There are 16 residues in the CDR3. After removal of 2 bases from V and 5 bases from J, the junction contained 10 bases not matched to a gene. The CDR3 DNA is TGTGCCAGCAGTTACGGACAGGGCCTCAAGGGGACTGAAGCTTTCTTT. It encodes CASSYGQGLKGTEAFF.

The table lists this clone with a few counts. The gene calls are TRBV6-5 and TRBJ1-2, with 9 bases fitting TRBD1. The CDR3 runs 12 residues. The junction had 3 bases not matched to a gene; V was cut back by 5 bases and J by 8 bases. The V gene's germline CDR1 is MNHEY and CDR2 SVGAGI. The CDR3: CASSTGQGGYTF. The CDR3 DNA reads as TGTGCCAGCAGTACGGGACAGGGCGGCTACACCTTC.

This clone occurred a few times. This chain links TRBV7-2 with TRBJ2-1, with a tentative D call TRBD1 (6 bases). CDR1 and CDR2 (germline): SGHTA, FQGNSA. CDR3 size: 14 residues. V was trimmed by 1 base and J by 5 bases, leaving 9 bases between them. The CDR3 sequence is CASSLVGADNEQFF. The CDR3 DNA follows: TGTGCCAGCAGCTTAGTGGGGGCAGACAATGAGCAGTTCTTC.

This sequence joins TRBV15 and TRBJ2-7; TRBD2 is a possible D gene (6 bases). CDR3 length: 14 amino acids. Germline V gene lookup returns CDR1 LNHNV and CDR2 YYDKDF (reference sequence). V was pared by 1 base and J by 2 bases, with 9 bases between. CDR3 sequence (DNA): TGTGCCACCAGCAGAGCGCGGGGCGCCTACGAGCAGTACTTC. This encodes CATSRARGAYEQYF.